This T cell receptor beta chain originates from a study of long-term antiretroviral therapy in people with HIV. Prior to DNA extraction, the samples held about 0.85-10 million cryopreserved PBMC. V was shortened by 4 bases and J by 4 bases, with 8 bases between the two germline ends. Looked up from germline, CDR1 is SGHNT and CDR2 is YYREEE (reference sequence). The CDR3 loop spans 12 amino acids. General study findings and limits: Spans of CDR3 length were tighter for HIV repertoires than for controls.

Investigators performed immunoSEQ version v3.0 at survey level. Sequencing had a target that covered about 40,000-55,000 T-cell genomes per sample. Produced via immunoSEQ multiplex PCR; TCRdb's table is partial and in-frame only. The top ten clones hold roughly 9% of a sample with fewer than 20,000 clones, 85% to 90% of them seen once. Concerning this clone: Its matching antigen is unknown.

The TCR was taken from a man in his forties or fifties with HIV. The sample in question was unsorted PBMCs, obtained 4.2 years after starting antiretroviral therapy. The genes are TRBV5-4 and TRBJ1-2, with unresolved D. In nucleotides, the CDR3 is TGTGCCAGCAGCCCGACGGGCTATGGCTACACCTTC. This codes for CASSPTGYGYTF.